Below, 31 T cell receptor beta chains from the same sample are listed, as sequenced in a study of early T cells in non-severe SARS-CoV-2 infection. TCRdb re-called the 5' RACE reads through MiXCR, storing one row per CDR3 protein. The table has some 30,000 distinct CDR3 sequences, roughly 5.6% seen once. What was sequenced was whole blood. These receptors were collected from an adult who was a healthcare worker with PCR-confirmed SARS-CoV-2 infection or an uninfected control (not recorded which).

By sample share, this clonotype is medium-sized. The chain has TRBV11-2 and TRBJ1-5; the D is unclear. The CDR3 has 13 amino acids. CDR1 and CDR2 (germline): SGHAT, FQNNGV. Trimming took off 0 bases at V and 6 bases at J, with 6 bases between the two ends. Here the CDR3 DNA reads TGTGCCAGCAGCTTAGATCGGGGTCAGCCCCAGCATTTT. This encodes CASSLDRGQPQHF.

The table lists this clonotype with many counts. This rearrangement joins TRBV7-8 to TRBJ2-3, with D possibly matching TRBD1 (5 bases). Trimming took 2 bases from V and 2 from J, leaving 11 bases between them. Germline assignment: CDR1 SGHVS and CDR2 FQNEAQ. The CDR3 is made up of 15 amino acids. Here the CDR3 reads CASSLLDGATDTQYF. CDR3 nucleotides: TGTGCCAGCAGCTTACTGGATGGGGCCACAGATACGCAGTATTTT.

This clonotype was recorded at least ten times. The chain is built from TRBV30 and TRBJ1-5, with 12 bases that match TRBD1. There are 16 residues in the CDR3. Germline assignment: CDR1 GTSNPN and CDR2 SVGIG (reference sequence). V was clipped by 4 bases and J by 6 bases; unmatched bases: 10. DNA for the CDR3: TGTGCCTGGACCCCCGGGACAGGGGGCGTTTTTCAGCCCCAGCATTTT. This gives the protein CAWTPGTGGVFQPQHF.

This chain joins TRBV29-1 and TRBJ2-5, with a weak D call TRBD1 (5 bases). The ends were cut back, 7 bases at V and 1 base at J, with 13 bases in the middle. This CDR3 is 13 amino acids long. CDR1 is SQVTM, CDR2 ANQGSEA, per germline. In nucleotides, the CDR3 is TGCAGCGCGGATAGGGGAACCCAAGAGACCCAGTACTTC. Protein sequence: CSADRGTQETQYF.

This clonotype was seen ten or more times. The chain joins TRBV10-3 to TRBJ2-7; weak D call: TRBD1 (5 bases). The germline CDR1 and CDR2 sequences are ENHRY and SYGVKD. This CDR3 is built from 14 residues. Trimming pared 4 bases from V and 3 bases from J, leaving 13 bases between. This chain's CDR3 is CAISVQGTGYEQYF. The DNA for the CDR3 is TGTGCCATCAGTGTCCAGGGCACGGGCTACGAGCAGTACTTC.

This clonotype was recorded at least ten times. This chain connects TRBV7-2 to TRBJ2-7; D not certain. V was trimmed by 5 bases and J by 3 bases, leaving 8 bases between them. Per the germline V gene, CDR1 is SGHTA and CDR2 is FQGNSA. CDR3 length: 12 residues. The CDR3: CASSLRHYEQYF. Here the CDR3 DNA reads TGTGCCAGCAGCCTGCGGCACTACGAGCAGTACTTC.

This clonotype was detected many times. The chain joins TRBV6-1 to TRBJ1-3; D remains unclear. This CDR3 is built from 15 residues. V lost 7 bases, J lost 0 bases, and 13 bases lay in between. From germline, CDR1 is MNHNS and CDR2 SASEGT. The CDR3 DNA follows: TGTGCCAGCATTGGAGACATTTTCTCTGGAAACACCATATATTTT. It codes for CASIGDIFSGNTIYF.

This clonotype was picked up many times. The chain links TRBV11-2 to TRBJ1-1; tentatively, D is TRBD1 (6 bases). CDR3 size: 13 residues. With 3 bases removed from V and 4 bases from J, the gap between germline ends came to 9 bases. CDR1 and CDR2 (germline): SGHAT, FQNNGV. The CDR3 DNA reads TGTGCCAGCAGCTTGGTCAGGGGCACTGAAGCTTTCTTT. It translates to CASSLVRGTEAFF. The whole variable domain, filled in from reference TRBV11-2 and TRBJ1-1, reads EAGVAQSPRYKIIEKRQSVAFWCNPISGHATLYWYQQILGQGPKLLIQFQNNGVVDDSQLPKDRFSAERLKGVDSTLKIQPAKLEDSAVYLCASSLVRGTEAFFGQGTRLTVV.

This clonotype came up many times. The chain links TRBV27 to TRBJ1-6, with D maybe TRBD1 (5 bases). The germline V gene encodes CDR1 MNHEY and CDR2 SMNVEV (reference sequence). The CDR3 extends over 15 amino acids. The germline V and J ends were trimmed by 1 base and 10 bases, with 14 bases remaining between them. The CDR3 coding sequence is TGTGCCAGCAGTTTATTCCAGGGAGATGGGTCACCCCTCCACTTT. Its protein product is CASSLFQGDGSPLHF.

In its sample, this clonotype was seen once. This may be a read error, as it is one base from a much larger clone. The chain recombines TRBV5-1 with TRBJ2-3; a weak D match, TRBD2 (5 bases). Germline loops: CDR1 SGHRS, CDR2 YFSETQ. V was cut by 0 bases and J by 6 bases, with 11 bases left in between. The CDR3 has 14 residues. The CDR3 spells CASSLDSEMDTQYF. In nucleotides, the CDR3 is TGCGCCAGCAGCTTGGATAGCGAGATGGATACGCAGTATTTT.

This clonotype ranks as medium-sized (0.01 to 0.1%). The CDR3: CSARDSKTEAFF. CDR3 DNA: TGCAGCGCTAGGGACAGTAAAACTGAAGCTTTCTTT. V is TRBV29-1 and J is TRBJ1-1; 7 nucleotides align to TRBD1. This CDR3 region has 12 residues. Trimming cost V 7 bases and J 5 bases; bases outside gene matches: 7. Germline CDR1 and CDR2: SQVTM and ANQGSEA.

This clonotype was recorded many times. The V and J genes are TRBV12-3 or TRBV12-4 and TRBJ1-4, with D perhaps matching TRBD1 (5 bases). V lost 6 bases to trimming and J lost 0 bases, with 8 bases between them. The CDR3 length is 14 residues. CDR3 in amino acids: CASSFRATNEKLFF. In nucleotides, the CDR3 is TGTGCCAGCAGCTTCAGGGCAACTAATGAAAAACTGTTTTTT.

In its sample, this clonotype is medium-sized. This chain joins TRBV20-1 and TRBJ1-5; D perhaps matches TRBD1 (5 bases). CDR1 is DFQATT and CDR2 is SNEGSKA in the germline V gene (reference sequence). Trimming cost V 3 bases and J 7 bases, with 13 bases left between them. There are 13 residues in the CDR3. CDR3 protein: CSARRRVEQPQHF. DNA of the CDR3: TGCAGTGCTAGGCGCAGGGTGGAACAGCCCCAGCATTTT.

This clonotype appeared a few times. The chain recombines TRBV28 with TRBJ2-5, with TRBD2 as a possible D gene (5 bases). The CDR3 has 15 amino acids. V was shortened by 2 bases and J by 7 bases, with 17 bases between the two germline ends. Germline CDR1 is MDHEN and CDR2 is SYDVKM. Here the CDR3 reads CASSLGYRRAGTQYF. In DNA, the CDR3 is TGTGCCAGCAGTTTAGGCTACCGCCGGGCGGGGACCCAGTACTTC.

The sample holds many counts of this clonotype. The chain carries TRBV29-1 and TRBJ1-2; D not certain. CDR1 and CDR2 (germline): SQVTM, ANQGSEA. Trimming stripped 8 bases from V and 5 bases from J, with 15 bases between. This CDR3 spans 12 amino acids. CDR3 nucleotides: TGCAGCTCGGGAGGAGACTCTTATGGCTACACCTTC. Protein sequence: CSSGGDSYGYTF.

This clonotype came up many times. This sequence joins TRBV5-1 and TRBJ1-1; D is possibly TRBD1 (5 bases). The CDR3 length is 14 residues. Between the trimmed V and J ends, which lost 5 bases and 5 bases, there was a span of 16 bases. Germline CDR1 reads SGHRS; CDR2 reads YFSETQ. The CDR3 nucleotides are TGCGCCAGCAGGACAGTTGTCGGGAGGACTGAAGCTTTCTTT. Translating it yields CASRTVVGRTEAFF.

In this sample, this clonotype is medium-sized. J is TRBJ1-1 and V is TRBV7-2, with unresolved D. Trimming pared 1 base from V and 1 base from J, leaving 10 bases between. This CDR3 has 15 amino acids. Per the germline V gene, CDR1 is SGHTA and CDR2 is FQGNSA. CDR3 in amino acids: CASSLVPRTNTEAFF. In DNA, the CDR3 is TGTGCCAGCAGCTTAGTACCCAGAACGAACACTGAAGCTTTCTTT.

This clonotype was picked up many times. The rearrangement joins TRBV7-9 to TRBJ2-1; D is ambiguous. In germline, CDR1 is SEHNR, CDR2 FQNEAQ (reference sequence). Trimming left V 0 bases short and J 7 bases short, with 10 bases between. The CDR3 runs 14 residues. The CDR3 is CASSLATAWNEQFF. CDR3 nucleotides: TGTGCCAGCAGCTTAGCCACAGCATGGAATGAGCAGTTCTTC. Drawing the rest from reference TRBV7-9 and TRBJ2-1, the complete variable domain is DTGVSQNPRHKITKRGQNVTFRCDPISEHNRLYWYRQTLGQGPEFLTYFQNEAQLEKSRLLSDRFSAERPKGSFSTLEIQRTEQGDSAMYLCASSLATAWNEQFFGPGTRLTVL.

CDR3 nucleotide sequence: TGCGCCAGCAGCTCCAGACTAGCGGGAGGTGTATATACGCAGTATTTT. Its translation is CASSSRLAGGVYTQYF. The chain joins TRBV5-1 to TRBJ2-3; TRBD2 matches 13 bases. The V gene end was trimmed by 3 bases and the J gene end by 7 bases; junction bases not matched to a gene: 8. Germline values: CDR1 SGHRS, CDR2 YFSETQ. CDR3 length equals 16 residues.

This clonotype was observed many times. This sequence joins TRBV12-3 or TRBV12-4 and TRBJ2-2, with D uncertain. This CDR3 is built from 14 residues. Between the trimmed V and J ends, which lost 3 bases and 4 bases, there was a span of 9 bases. CDR3 loop: CASSFKGTTGELFF. In DNA form, the CDR3 reads TGTGCCAGCAGTTTCAAGGGAACCACCGGGGAGCTGTTTTTT.

This clonotype was detected ten times or more. CDR3 sequence (DNA): TGTGCCAGTAGTACAAAGACAGGGGCATATAGCAATCAGCCCCAGCATTTT. It specifies CASSTKTGAYSNQPQHF. V is TRBV19 and J is TRBJ1-5; TRBD1 aligns across 8 bases. The germline V gene encodes CDR1 LNHDA and CDR2 SQIVND (reference sequence). There are 17 residues in the CDR3. V shed 4 bases, J shed 0 bases, and the junction held 8 bases outside the gene matches.

This clonotype was picked up many times. This chain links TRBV27 with TRBJ2-7; 12 bases fit TRBD2. The CDR3 consists of 16 residues. V shed 7 bases, J shed 5 bases, and the junction held 12 bases outside the gene matches. In germline, CDR1 is MNHEY, CDR2 SMNVEV (reference sequence). CDR3 in amino acids: CASTIRGLAGIDEQYF. CDR3 DNA sequence: TGTGCCAGCACCATCCGCGGACTAGCGGGAATCGACGAGCAGTACTTC.

This clonotype was observed many times. This CDR3 reads CSVLTGKDTQYF. DNA of the CDR3: TGCAGCGTCCTGACAGGGAAAGATACGCAGTATTTT. This sequence joins TRBV29-1 and TRBJ2-3; the match to TRBD1 covers 7 bases. The CDR3 totals 12 residues. The junction had 5 bases not matched to a gene; V was cut back by 6 bases and J by 5 bases. Germline loops: CDR1 SQVTM, CDR2 ANQGSEA.

Relative to its sample, this clonotype is medium-sized. The chain carries TRBV10-3 and TRBJ2-3, with TRBD2 matching over 8 bases. Germline loops: CDR1 ENHRY, CDR2 SYGVKD. V lost 8 bases, J lost 3 bases, and 7 bases stayed unmatched. The CDR3 sequence is 14 residues long. The CDR3 protein is CAIGGIAGTDTQYF. The DNA for the CDR3 is TGTGCCATCGGGGGAATAGCGGGAACAGATACGCAGTATTTT.

At least ten counts were recorded for this clonotype. CDR3 sequence (DNA): TGTGCCAGCAGTTACTCCCCGGGCCCGGGTGAGCAGTTCTTC. Translating it yields CASSYSPGPGEQFF. V and J are TRBV6-5 and TRBJ2-1; D uncertain. CDR3 length: 14 residues. Germline assignment: CDR1 MNHEY and CDR2 SVGAGI. V shed 0 bases and J shed 9 bases, with 12 bases lying between them.

There are many counts of this clonotype. The chain joins TRBV6-5 to TRBJ1-1, with D uncertain. The V end was cut by 7 bases, the J end by 3 bases, with 12 bases between. Germline V gene lookup returns CDR1 MNHEY and CDR2 SVGAGI. CDR3 length: 13 residues. The DNA for the CDR3 is TGTGCCAGCACCTCCACCAGTTACACTGAAGCTTTCTTT. Amino acids: CASTSTSYTEAFF.

This clonotype has ten or more counts. This rearrangement joins TRBV2 to TRBJ2-7; 7 bases fit TRBD2. Germline-derived CDR1 and CDR2 are SNHLY and FYNNEI. The V segment lost 8 bases and the J segment 0 bases; nucleotides outside the gene matches: 13. There are 16 residues in the CDR3. CDR3 nucleotide sequence: TGTGCCAGCCTGACGGGGCTAGCGGAGGGCTCCTACGAGCAGTACTTC. This translates into CASLTGLAEGSYEQYF.

This clonotype was seen ten or more times. The J gene is TRBJ2-7, the V gene TRBV10-3; TRBD1 might be the D (6 bases). This CDR3 has 13 amino acids. Per germline, CDR1 ENHRY and CDR2 SYGVKD. Trimming left V 6 bases short and J 7 bases short, with 16 bases between. The CDR3: CAIRRGSQGEQYF. DNA of the CDR3: TGTGCCATCAGAAGGGGCTCCCAGGGGGAGCAGTACTTC.

This clonotype was recorded at least ten times. This rearrangement joins TRBV4-1 to TRBJ2-5, with D possibly TRBD2 on 5 matching bases. The V gene's germline CDR1 is MGHRA and CDR2 YSYEKL. This CDR3 has 15 amino acids. Trimming removed 1 base from V and 5 bases from J, with 14 bases in between. Here the CDR3 DNA reads TGCGCCAGCAGCCAAGGAACGACTACTCTCGAGACCCAGTACTTC. Its translation: CASSQGTTTLETQYF.

This rearrangement joins TRBV29-1 to TRBJ1-3; D is undetermined. This CDR3 has 13 amino acids. The V gene lost 4 bases and the J gene lost 1 base, with 8 bases spanning the gap. CDR1 is SQVTM, CDR2 ANQGSEA, per germline. For the CDR3, the DNA is TGCAGCGTTGCAAAGGGTTCTGGAAACACCATATATTTT. This encodes CSVAKGSGNTIYF. The entire variable domain, with the rest obtained from reference TRBV29-1 and TRBJ1-3, is as follows: SAVISQKPSRDICQRGTSLTIQCQVDSQVTMMFWYRQQPGQSLTLIATANQGSEATYESGFVIDKFPISRPNLTFSTLTVSNMSPEDSSIYLCSVAKGSGNTIYFGEGSWLTVV.

At least ten counts were recorded for this clonotype. The chain combines TRBV7-8 with TRBJ1-3; a possible D gene is TRBD1 (5 bases). This CDR3 comprises 14 residues. V lost 2 bases to trimming and J lost 7 bases, with 12 bases between them. Germline lookup yields CDR1 SGHVS and CDR2 FQNEAQ. The CDR3 DNA reads as TGTGCCAGCAGCTTATCGGCAGGGCGGAACACCATATATTTT. Its translation: CASSLSAGRNTIYF.